The 8 T cell receptor beta chains given below trace back to one sample, sequenced in a study of cytomegalovirus exposure and HLA in healthy donors. TCRdb's table, derived via immunoSEQ multiplex PCR, lists solely in-frame clones and lacks some. Here the sample spans around 170,000 clones, 88% being singletons. Sequencing was carried out using PBMCs. The receptors stem from a man younger than 35 in good health and CMV-seronegative.

The J gene is TRBJ2-7, the V gene TRBV7-9; the D is unclear. Germline lookup yields CDR1 SEHNR and CDR2 FQNEAQ (reference sequence). Trimming took off 5 bases at V and 6 bases at J, with 17 bases between the two ends. This CDR3 has 14 amino acids. CDR3 region: CASSLPPVVSEQYV. The DNA of the CDR3 is TGTGCCAGCAGCCTTCCCCCGGTAGTCAGCGAGCAGTACGTC.

The chain has TRBV7-8 and TRBJ1-4; no firm D call. The CDR3 sequence is 15 residues long. Germline CDR1 SGHVS, CDR2 FQNEAQ. V lost 1 base, J lost 7 bases, and 13 bases lay in between. The chain's CDR3 is CASSLVWQRSEKLFF. CDR3 bases: TGTGCCAGCAGCTTAGTGTGGCAGAGGAGTGAAAAACTGTTTTTT.

This chain uses TRBV5-4 with TRBJ2-7, with 11 bases aligning to TRBD2. The CDR3 is 15 residues long. Losses at the gene ends were 3 bases for V and 0 bases for J; bases not matched to a gene: 2. Per the germline V gene, CDR1 is SGHNT and CDR2 is YYREEE (reference sequence). Here the CDR3 DNA reads TGTGCCAGCAGCTCGGGACTAGCGGACTCCTACGAGCAGTACTTC. This codes for CASSSGLADSYEQYF. The full variable domain, completed using reference TRBV5-4 and TRBJ2-7, is ETGVTQSPTHLIKTRGQQVTLRCSSQSGHNTVSWYQQALGQGPQFIFQYYREEENGRGNFPPRFSGLQFPNYSSELNVNALELDDSALYLCASSSGLADSYEQYFGPGTRLTVT.

V and J are TRBV5-1 and TRBJ2-5; D possibly corresponds to TRBD2 (5 bases). Per the germline V gene, CDR1 is SGHRS and CDR2 is YFSETQ. The CDR3 runs to 14 residues. The V end lost 0 bases, the J end lost 2 bases, and 8 bases lay between the germline ends. The CDR3 DNA reads as TGCGCCAGCAGCTTGGTCGGGGAACAAGAGACCCAGTACTTC. This gives the protein CASSLVGEQETQYF.

The chain is built from TRBV18 and TRBJ2-3; D unresolved. The CDR3 length is 16 residues. Germline CDR1 and CDR2: KGHSH and LQKENI. V lost 2 bases to trimming and J lost 2 bases, with 14 bases between them. CDR3: CASSPRLEVTTDTQYF. CDR3 bases: TGTGCCAGCTCACCAAGGTTAGAGGTGACCACAGATACGCAGTATTTT.

The rearrangement uses TRBV6-1 and TRBJ2-3; no reliable D call. The V and J ends lost 0 bases and 0 bases respectively, with 7 bases between them. Germline V gene lookup returns CDR1 MNHNS and CDR2 SASEGT. CDR3 length: 15 amino acids. The CDR3 loop reads CASSEALRSTDTQYF. CDR3 DNA sequence: TGTGCCAGCAGTGAAGCGCTTCGGAGCACAGATACGCAGTATTTT.

This chain links TRBV5-4 with TRBJ1-2, with 11 nucleotides matching TRBD1. CDR1 is SGHNT and CDR2 is YYREEE in the germline V gene (reference sequence). Trimming took 3 bases from V and 5 from J; bases not matched to a gene: 3. The CDR3 spans 14 residues. The CDR3 spells CASSSGTGGYGYTF. The CDR3, as DNA: TGTGCCAGCAGCTCTGGGACAGGGGGATATGGCTACACCTTC.

This sequence joins TRBV7-9 and TRBJ2-5; TRBD2 aligns across 15 bases. The trim removed 3 bases at V and 4 bases at J, leaving 0 bases unmatched. Germline-derived CDR1 and CDR2 are SEHNR and FQNEAQ (reference sequence). The CDR3 has 15 residues. This CDR3 reads CASSLGLAGGETQYF. The CDR3 region has the DNA TGTGCCAGCAGCTTGGGACTAGCGGGAGGAGAGACCCAGTACTTC.